This TCR beta chain was documented in a study of T cell repertoires in cytomegalovirus infection. Study context: Public TCR beta signatures marked donors with CMV infection and the matching HLA.

The CDR3 loop spans 14 amino acids. Trimming at V came to 4 bases and at J to 6 bases, leaving 3 bases not matched to a gene. CDR1 and CDR2 (germline): KGHDR, SFDVKD. TCRdb recomputed calls from the reads with MiXCR, one row per CDR3 protein. This table has roughly 280,000 distinct CDR3 sequences, approximately 22% appearing once. This clonotype has a handful of counts. Its antigen is not known. Study conclusions and caveats: Ex vivo responses were dominated by HLA-C-restricted CMV-specific TCR beta clonotypes.

The specimen was cultured PBMCs, collected from culture after CMV antigen stimulation. The receptor comes from a human donor in good health (CMV status not recorded). Some clones in this sample may be carry-over from other donors' samples. The chain links TRBV24-1 to TRBJ1-5; the match to TRBD1 covers 9 bases. The CDR3, as DNA: TGTGCCACCAGTGACCCGGGACAGGGTCAGCCCCAGCATTTT. This sequence encodes CATSDPGQGQPQHF.